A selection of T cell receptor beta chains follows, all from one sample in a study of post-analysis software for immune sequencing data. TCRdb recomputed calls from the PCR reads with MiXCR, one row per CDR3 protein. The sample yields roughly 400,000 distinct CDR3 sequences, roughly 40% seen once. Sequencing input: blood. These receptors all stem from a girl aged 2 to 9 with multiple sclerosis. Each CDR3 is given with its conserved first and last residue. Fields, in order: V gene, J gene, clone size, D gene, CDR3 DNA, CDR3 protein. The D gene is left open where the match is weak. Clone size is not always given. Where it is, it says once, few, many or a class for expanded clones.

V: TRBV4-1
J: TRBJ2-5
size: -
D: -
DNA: TGCGCCAGCAGCCATGGGAGGAAGTATGAAGAGACCCAGTACTTC
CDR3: CASSHGRKYEETQYF

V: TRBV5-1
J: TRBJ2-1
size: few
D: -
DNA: TGCGCCAGCAGCTTATCGGGGGGCCCTTCCTACAATGAGCAGTTCTTC
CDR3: CASSLSGGPSYNEQFF

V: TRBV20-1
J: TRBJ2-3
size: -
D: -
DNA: TGCAGTGCGTACAGATTGCAAGGAAGCACAGATACGCAGTATTTT
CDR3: CSAYRLQGSTDTQYF

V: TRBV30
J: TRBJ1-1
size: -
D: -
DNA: TGTGCCTGGAGTGTAATAGATCCTGGGGGCGCTTTCTTT
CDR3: CAWSVIDPGGAFF

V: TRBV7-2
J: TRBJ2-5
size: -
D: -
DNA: TGTGCCAGCAGCTTAGGCGCCTCTCTGTATGAGCAGTACTTC
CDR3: CASSLGASLYEQYF

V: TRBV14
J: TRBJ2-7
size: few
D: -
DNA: TGTGCCAGCAGCCTCCTTACCACAGGGAGCCACGAGCAGTACTTC
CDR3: CASSLLTTGSHEQYF

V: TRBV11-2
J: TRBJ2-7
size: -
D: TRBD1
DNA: TGTGTCAGCAGCTTAGTAACAGGGGGCAACGAGCAGTACTTC
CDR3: CVSSLVTGGNEQYF

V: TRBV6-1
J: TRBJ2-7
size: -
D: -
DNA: TGTGCCAGCGGGGTCAGAAAGTTTAACGAGCAGTACTTC
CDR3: CASGVRKFNEQYF

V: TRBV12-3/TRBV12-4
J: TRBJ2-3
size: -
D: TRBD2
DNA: TGTGCCAGCAGTTCGGGCGGGAGAGTGAGCACAGATACGCAGTATTTT
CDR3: CASSSGGRVSTDTQYF

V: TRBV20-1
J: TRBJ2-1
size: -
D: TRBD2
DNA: TGCAGTGCTAGACGTGGGACTAGTCTCAATGAGCAGTTCTTC
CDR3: CSARRGTSLNEQFF

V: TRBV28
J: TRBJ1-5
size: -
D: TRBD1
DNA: TGTGCCAGCAGTAGGGGACAGATCAATCAGCCCCAGCATTTT
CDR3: CASSRGQINQPQHF

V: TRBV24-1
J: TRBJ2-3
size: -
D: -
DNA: TGTGCCACCAGTGTCGGCGCTAGCTACACAGATACGCAGTATTTT
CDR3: CATSVGASYTDTQYF

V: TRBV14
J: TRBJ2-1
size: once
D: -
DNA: TGTGCCAGCAGCTATATCCCGGGACTTCAGTCGGCCTACAATGAGCAGTTCTTC
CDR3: CASSYIPGLQSAYNEQFF

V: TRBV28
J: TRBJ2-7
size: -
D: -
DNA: TGTGCCAGCAGGTTAATGGGGAGTAGTTCCTACGAGCAGTACTTC
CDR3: CASRLMGSSSYEQYF

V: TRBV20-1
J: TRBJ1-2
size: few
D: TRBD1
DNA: TGCAGTGCAAAAACAGGGGAGGACTATGGCTACACCTTC
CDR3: CSAKTGEDYGYTF

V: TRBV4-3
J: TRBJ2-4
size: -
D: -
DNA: TGCGCCAGCAGCCAAGATCAACTGAGAACAGCCAAAAACATTCAGTACTTC
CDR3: CASSQDQLRTAKNIQYF

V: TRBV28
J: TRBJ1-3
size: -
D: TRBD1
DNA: TGTGCCAGCAGTGAGATCGGACAGGGCCTTGGAAACACCATATATTTT
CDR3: CASSEIGQGLGNTIYF

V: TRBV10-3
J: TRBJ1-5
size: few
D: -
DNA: TGTGCCACCAGCAGTGGGGCAGGGTTCGAGGATAGCAATCAGCCCCAGCATTTT
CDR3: CATSSGAGFEDSNQPQHF

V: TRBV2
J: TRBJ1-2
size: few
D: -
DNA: TGTGCCAGCAGAAAAACTGAGACAGGATCTTATGGCTACACCTTC
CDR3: CASRKTETGSYGYTF

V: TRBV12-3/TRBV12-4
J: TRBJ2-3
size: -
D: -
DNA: TGTGCCAGCAGATCAGGGACCACTAGCACAGATACGCAGTATTTT
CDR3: CASRSGTTSTDTQYF

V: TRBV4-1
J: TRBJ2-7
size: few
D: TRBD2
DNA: TGCGCCAGCAGCCACCCTAGCGGGGGGGCGGACGAGCAGTACTTC
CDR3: CASSHPSGGADEQYF

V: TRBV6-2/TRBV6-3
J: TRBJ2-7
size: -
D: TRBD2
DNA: TGTGCCAGCAGTCCACTAGCGGGAGGTGTTGAGCAGTACTTC
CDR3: CASSPLAGGVEQYF

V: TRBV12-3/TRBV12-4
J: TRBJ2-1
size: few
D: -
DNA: TGTGCCAGCAGTTTAACAGGGCGGGACTACAATGAGCAGTTCTTC
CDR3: CASSLTGRDYNEQFF

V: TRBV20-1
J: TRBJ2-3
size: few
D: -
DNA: TGCAGTGCTAGCGGTATAGGGTTCACAGATACGCAGTATTTT
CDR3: CSASGIGFTDTQYF

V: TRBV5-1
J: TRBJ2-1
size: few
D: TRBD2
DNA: TGCGCCAGCAAGGGGGAACTAGCGGGATTGACGTCCTACAATGAGCAGTTCTTC
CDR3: CASKGELAGLTSYNEQFF

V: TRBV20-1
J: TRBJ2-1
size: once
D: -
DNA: TGCAGTGCAGCTGGGTCCTACAATGAGCAGTTCTTC
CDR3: CSAAGSYNEQFF

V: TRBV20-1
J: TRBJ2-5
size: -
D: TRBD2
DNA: TGCAGTGCTAAGGGCCTACTAGCGGGGGCCCCGTGGCAAGAGACCCAGTACTTC
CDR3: CSAKGLLAGAPWQETQYF

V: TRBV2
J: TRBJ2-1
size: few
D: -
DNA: TGTGCCAGCAGTGAAATCCATGAGCAGTTCTTC
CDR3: CASSEIHEQFF

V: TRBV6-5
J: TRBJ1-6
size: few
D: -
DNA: TGTGCCAGCAGTTACTCGACTTATCCGAGGGTGTGGTCACCCCTCCACTTT
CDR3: CASSYSTYPRVWSPLHF

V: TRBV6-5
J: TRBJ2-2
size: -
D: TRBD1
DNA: TGTGCCAGCAGTTACGGCTTGGGACAGGGGAACACCGGGGAGCTGTTTTTT
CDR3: CASSYGLGQGNTGELFF

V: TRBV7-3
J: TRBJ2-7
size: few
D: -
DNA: TGTGCCAGCAGTTTCGCGGGGACAGAACCCTACGAGCAGTACTTC
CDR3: CASSFAGTEPYEQYF

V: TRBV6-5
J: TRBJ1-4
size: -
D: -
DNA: TGTGCCAGCAGTTACGGAGAGGGAAACGAAAAACTGTTTTTT
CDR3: CASSYGEGNEKLFF

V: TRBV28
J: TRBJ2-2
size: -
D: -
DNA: TGTGCCAGCAGTTACGTCGGGGAGCTGTTTTTT
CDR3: CASSYVGELFF

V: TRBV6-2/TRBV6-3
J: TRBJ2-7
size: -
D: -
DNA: TGTGCCAGCAGTTACTCGCGACGCGACTACGAGCAGTACTTC
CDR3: CASSYSRRDYEQYF

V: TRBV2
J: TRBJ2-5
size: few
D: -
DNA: TGTGCCAGCAGTGAAGAGGCTGCTAGCGCTCAAGAGACCCAGTACTTC
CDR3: CASSEEAASAQETQYF

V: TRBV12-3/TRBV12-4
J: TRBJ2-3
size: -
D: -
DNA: TGTGCCAGCAGTTTGAGGGCCTCTGCTCTTAGCACAGATACGCAGTATTTT
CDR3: CASSLRASALSTDTQYF

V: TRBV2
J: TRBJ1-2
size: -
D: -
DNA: TGTGCCAGCAGTGGCGAGCTGGCAGCAAGATATGGCTACACCTTC
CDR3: CASSGELAARYGYTF

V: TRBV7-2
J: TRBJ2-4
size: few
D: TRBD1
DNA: TGTGCCAGCAGCTCGACACGACAGGGTAAAAACATTCAGTACTTC
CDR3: CASSSTRQGKNIQYF

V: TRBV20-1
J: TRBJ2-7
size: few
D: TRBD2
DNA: TGCAGTGCTAGGGATGACGGGGGGGTCGTCTACGAGCAGTACTTC
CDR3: CSARDDGGVVYEQYF

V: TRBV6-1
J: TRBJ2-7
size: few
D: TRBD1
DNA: TGTGCCAGCAAGACAGGGATGAGGGAGCAGTACTTC
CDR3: CASKTGMREQYF

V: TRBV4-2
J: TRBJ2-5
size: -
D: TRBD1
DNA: TGTGCCAGCAGCCAAGTCCAGGGGGTAGCGACCCAGTACTTC
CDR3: CASSQVQGVATQYF

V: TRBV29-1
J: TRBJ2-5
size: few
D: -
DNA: TGCAGCGTTGGAACTATGTACCAAGAGACCCAGTACTTC
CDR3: CSVGTMYQETQYF

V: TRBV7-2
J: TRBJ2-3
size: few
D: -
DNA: TGTGCCAGCAGCCTTACGGGTACGCAGTATTTT
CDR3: CASSLTGTQYF

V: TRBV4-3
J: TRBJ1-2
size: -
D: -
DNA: TGCGCCAGCAGCCAGGATGAAGAAACAGGGTTTAACTATGGCTACACCTTC
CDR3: CASSQDEETGFNYGYTF

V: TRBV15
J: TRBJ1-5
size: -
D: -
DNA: TGTGCCACCAGCAGAGATCAGGGAGTGAATAGCAATCAGCCCCAGCATTTT
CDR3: CATSRDQGVNSNQPQHF

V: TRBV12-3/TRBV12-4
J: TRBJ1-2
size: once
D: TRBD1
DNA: TGTGCCAGCAGCCGAGATACAGGGGATGGCTACACCTTC
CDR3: CASSRDTGDGYTF

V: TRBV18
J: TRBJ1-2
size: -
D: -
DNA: TGTGCCAGCTCACCACCGGGGCCCGGACAAGGCTATGGCTACACCTTC
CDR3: CASSPPGPGQGYGYTF

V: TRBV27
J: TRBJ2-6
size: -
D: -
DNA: TGTGCCAGCAGTTTACTCCTTCCCTCTGGGGCCAACGTCCTGACTTTC
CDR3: CASSLLLPSGANVLTF

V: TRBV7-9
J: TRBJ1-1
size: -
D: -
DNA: TGTGCCAGCAGCCTTCAATCGTCGAACACTGAAGCTTTCTTT
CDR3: CASSLQSSNTEAFF

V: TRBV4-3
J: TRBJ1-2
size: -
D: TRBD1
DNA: TGCGCCAGCAGCCAAGGGCTGACAGGGGGCAACTATGGCTACACCTTC
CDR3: CASSQGLTGGNYGYTF

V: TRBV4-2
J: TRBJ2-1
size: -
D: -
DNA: TGTGCCAGCAGCCAAGACAAAGAAAAACTTGAGCAGTTCTTC
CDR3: CASSQDKEKLEQFF

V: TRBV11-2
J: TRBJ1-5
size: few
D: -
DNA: TGTGCCAGCAGCTTAGTGGCCGGAAATCAGCCCCAGCATTTT
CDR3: CASSLVAGNQPQHF

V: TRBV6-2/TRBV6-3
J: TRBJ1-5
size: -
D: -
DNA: TGTGCCAGCAGTTACTGGGGGTTTGGGCAGGGATATCAGCCCCAGCATTTT
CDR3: CASSYWGFGQGYQPQHF

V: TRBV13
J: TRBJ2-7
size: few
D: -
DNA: TGTGCCAGCAGCTTATCCGGATTGGGGTACGAGCAGTACTTC
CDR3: CASSLSGLGYEQYF

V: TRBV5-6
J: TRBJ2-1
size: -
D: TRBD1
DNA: TGTGCCAGCAGCCGACTCCGGGACAGGGCCGGCAATGAGCAGTTCTTC
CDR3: CASSRLRDRAGNEQFF

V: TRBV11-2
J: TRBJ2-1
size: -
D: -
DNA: TGTGCCAGCAGCTTCGGCGTAACCGGGCAGTTCTTC
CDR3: CASSFGVTGQFF

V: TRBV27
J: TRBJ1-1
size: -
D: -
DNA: TGCGCCAGCAGTTTGGTCCCAAGCTGGAACACTGAAGCTTTCTTT
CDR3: CASSLVPSWNTEAFF

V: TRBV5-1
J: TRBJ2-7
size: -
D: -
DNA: TGCGCCAGCAGCTTGACAGGGCCCGTCGAGCAGTACTTC
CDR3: CASSLTGPVEQYF

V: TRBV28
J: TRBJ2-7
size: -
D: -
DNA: TGTGCCAGCAGTTTATTACAGGCCTCCTACGAGCAGTACTTC
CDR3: CASSLLQASYEQYF